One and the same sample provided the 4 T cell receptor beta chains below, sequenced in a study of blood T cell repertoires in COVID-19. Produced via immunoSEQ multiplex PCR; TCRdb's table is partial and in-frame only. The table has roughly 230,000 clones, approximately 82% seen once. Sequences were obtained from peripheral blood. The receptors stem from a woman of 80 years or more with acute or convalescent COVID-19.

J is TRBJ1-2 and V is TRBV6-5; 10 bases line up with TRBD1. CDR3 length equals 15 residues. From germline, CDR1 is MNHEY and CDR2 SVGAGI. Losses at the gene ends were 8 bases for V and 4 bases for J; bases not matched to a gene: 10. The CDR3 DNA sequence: TGTGCCAGCCGCGCCGGGACAGGGGTTGTCTATGGCTACACCTTC. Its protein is CASRAGTGVVYGYTF.

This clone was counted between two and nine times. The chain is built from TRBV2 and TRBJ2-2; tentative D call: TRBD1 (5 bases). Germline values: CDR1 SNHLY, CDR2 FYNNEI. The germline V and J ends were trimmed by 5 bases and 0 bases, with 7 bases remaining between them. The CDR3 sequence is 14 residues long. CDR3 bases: TGTGCCAGCAGTTTGACAGCGAACACCGGGGAGCTGTTTTTT. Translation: CASSLTANTGELFF.

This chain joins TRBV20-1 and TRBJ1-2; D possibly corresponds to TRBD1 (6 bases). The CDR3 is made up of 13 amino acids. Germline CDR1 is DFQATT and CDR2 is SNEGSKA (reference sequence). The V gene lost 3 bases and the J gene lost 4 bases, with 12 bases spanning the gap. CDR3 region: CSASRGIVYGYTF. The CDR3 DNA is TGCAGTGCTAGTAGGGGGATAGTCTATGGCTACACCTTC.

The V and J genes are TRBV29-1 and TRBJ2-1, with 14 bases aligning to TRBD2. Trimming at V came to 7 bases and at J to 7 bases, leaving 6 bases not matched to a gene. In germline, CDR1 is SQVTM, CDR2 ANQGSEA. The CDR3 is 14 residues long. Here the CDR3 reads CSALTSGGGNEQFF. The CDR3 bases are TGCAGCGCTTTGACTAGCGGGGGGGGGAATGAGCAGTTCTTC.